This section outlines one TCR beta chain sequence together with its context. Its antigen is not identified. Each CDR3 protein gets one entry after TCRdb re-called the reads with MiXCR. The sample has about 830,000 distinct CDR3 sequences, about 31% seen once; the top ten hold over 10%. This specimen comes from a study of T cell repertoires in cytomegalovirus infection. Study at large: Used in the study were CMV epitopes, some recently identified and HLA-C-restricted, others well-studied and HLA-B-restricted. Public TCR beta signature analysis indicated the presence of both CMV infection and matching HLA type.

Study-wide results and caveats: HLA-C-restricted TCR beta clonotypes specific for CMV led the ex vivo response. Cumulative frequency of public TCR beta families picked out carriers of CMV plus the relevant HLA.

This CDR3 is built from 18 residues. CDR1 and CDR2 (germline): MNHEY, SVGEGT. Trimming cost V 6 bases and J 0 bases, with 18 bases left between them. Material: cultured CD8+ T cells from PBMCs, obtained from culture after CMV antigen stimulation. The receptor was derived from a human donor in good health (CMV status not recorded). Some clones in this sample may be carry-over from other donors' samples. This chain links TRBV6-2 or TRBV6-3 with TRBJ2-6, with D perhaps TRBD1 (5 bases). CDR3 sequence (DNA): TGTGCCAGCAGCTTTATCATAATCGACAGCTCTGGGGCCAACGTCCTGACTTTC. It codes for CASSFIIIDSSGANVLTF.